These 7 T cell receptor beta chains were sequenced from one sample in a study of memory CD4+ T cells and cytomegalovirus serostatus. Here immunoSEQ multiplex PCR was the method, and the copy in TCRdb shows in-frame clones only, minus some. Found here are 25,000 to 30,000 clones, about 70% of them singletons; the top ten hold 0.95% to 1.1%. The sort gate was single viable CD3+CD4+CD8-CD45RO+ cells for memory CD4+ T cells. Input material: memory CD4+ T cells from blood. These receptors all stem from an adult in good health and CMV-seronegative.

The chain links TRBV28 to TRBJ2-1; tentatively, D is TRBD1 or TRBD2 (6 bases each). The CDR3 is made up of 15 amino acids. Trimming stripped 1 base from V and 3 bases from J, with 10 bases between. In germline, CDR1 is MDHEN, CDR2 SYDVKM. CDR3 sequence: CASSLSEGGYNEQFF. The CDR3 DNA sequence: TGTGCCAGCAGTTTATCAGAGGGGGGCTACAATGAGCAGTTCTTC. The full variable domain, rest sourced from reference TRBV28 and TRBJ2-1, is DVKVTQSSRYLVKRTGEKVFLECVQDMDHENMFWYRQDPGLGLRLIYFSYDVKMKEKGDIPEGYSVSREKKERFSLILESASTNQTSMYLCASSLSEGGYNEQFFGPGTRLTVL.

The rearrangement joins TRBV19 to TRBJ2-1, with 7 bases identical to TRBD1. V dropped 3 bases and J dropped 1; count of bases not matched to a gene: 6. Germline-derived CDR1 and CDR2 are LNHDA and SQIVND (reference sequence). The CDR3 is made up of 16 amino acids. The CDR3 here is CASSMRQGVSYNEQFF. The CDR3 nucleotides read TGTGCCAGTAGTATGAGACAGGGAGTTTCCTACAATGAGCAGTTCTTC.

The chain combines TRBV4-1 with TRBJ2-2; 7 bases match TRBD1. The CDR3 length is 17 residues. Germline V gene lookup returns CDR1 MGHRA and CDR2 YSYEKL. V trimming: 0 bases; J trimming: 4 bases; junction bases outside the gene matches: 8. CDR3 bases: TGCGCCAGCAGCCAAGATCCCGACAGGGTGGGCACCGGGGAGCTGTTTTTT. It yields the protein CASSQDPDRVGTGELFF.

The chain employs TRBV7-2 and TRBJ2-5; D is unclear. CDR1 and CDR2 from the germline V gene are SGHTA and FQGNSA. The CDR3 length is 13 residues. V was trimmed by 2 bases and J by 0 bases, leaving 4 bases between them. The DNA of the CDR3 is TGTGCCAGCAGCTTAACCTACCAAGAGACCCAGTACTTC. Protein sequence: CASSLTYQETQYF. The variable domain in full, with the rest retrieved from reference TRBV7-2 and TRBJ2-5, is GAGVSQSPSNKVTEKGKDVELRCDPISGHTALYWYRQSLGQGLEFLIYFQGNSAPDKSGLPSDRFSAERTGGSVSTLTIQRTQQEDSAVYLCASSLTYQETQYFGPGTRLLVL.

The chain joins TRBV19 to TRBJ2-6, with 7 bases identical to TRBD1. V gave up 10 bases and J gave up 2 bases; unmatched junction bases: 8. The CDR3 extends over 15 amino acids. CDR1 is LNHDA, CDR2 SQIVND, per germline (reference sequence). The CDR3 protein is CATTGTGAGANVLTF. The CDR3, as DNA: TGTGCCACCACCGGAACAGGGGCTGGGGCCAACGTCCTGACTTTC. The whole variable domain, remainder taken from reference TRBV19 and TRBJ2-6, is DGGITQSPKYLFRKEGQNVTLSCEQNLNHDAMYWYRQDPGQGLRLIYYSQIVNDFQKGDIAEGYSVSREKKESFPLTVTSAQKNPTAFYLCATTGTGAGANVLTFGAGSRLTVL.

The CDR3 region is CASSGQEKNIQYF. The CDR3 nucleotides are TGTGCCAGCAGCGGACAGGAAAAAAACATTCAGTACTTC. This rearrangement joins TRBV11-3 to TRBJ2-4, with 7 bases matching TRBD1. This CDR3 region has 13 residues. J gave up 4 bases and V 5 bases, and 2 bases lay outside the gene matches. Germline values: CDR1 SGHNT, CDR2 YENEEA.

The chain combines TRBV4-3 with TRBJ2-5; 8 bases match TRBD2. CDR1 and CDR2 from the germline V gene are LGHNA and YSLEER. Trimming cost V 1 base and J 0 bases; bases outside gene matches: 1. The CDR3 extends over 15 amino acids. The CDR3 loop is CASSQGLANQETQYF. In nucleotides, the CDR3 is TGCGCCAGCAGCCAAGGACTAGCGAACCAAGAGACCCAGTACTTC.